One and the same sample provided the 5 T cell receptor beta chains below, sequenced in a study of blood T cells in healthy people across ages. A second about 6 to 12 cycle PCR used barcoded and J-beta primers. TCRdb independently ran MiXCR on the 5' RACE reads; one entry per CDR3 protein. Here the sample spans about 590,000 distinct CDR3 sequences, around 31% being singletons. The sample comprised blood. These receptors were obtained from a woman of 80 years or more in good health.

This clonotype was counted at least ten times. CDR3 DNA sequence: TGCGCCAGCAGCCACAGGGTAGCGGGGGGCACAGATACGCAGTATTTT. Residues: CASSHRVAGGTDTQYF. V usage is TRBV4-3 and J usage is TRBJ2-3; 9 bases align to TRBD2. CDR3 length: 16 residues. In germline, CDR1 is LGHNA, CDR2 YSLEER. V dropped 3 bases and J dropped 1; count of bases not matched to a gene: 5.

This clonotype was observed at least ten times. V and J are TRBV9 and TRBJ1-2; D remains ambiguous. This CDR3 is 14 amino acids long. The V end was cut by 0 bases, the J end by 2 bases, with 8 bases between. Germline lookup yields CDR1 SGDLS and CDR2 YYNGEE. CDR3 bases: TGTGCCAGCAGCGTAGGGCCTCAGAACTATGGCTACACCTTC. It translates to CASSVGPQNYGYTF.

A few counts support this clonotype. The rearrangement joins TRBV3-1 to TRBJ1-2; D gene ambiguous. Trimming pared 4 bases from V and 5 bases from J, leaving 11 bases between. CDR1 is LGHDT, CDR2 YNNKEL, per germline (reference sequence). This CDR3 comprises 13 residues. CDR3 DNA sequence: TGTGCCAGCAGCCGCGAAGGCAAATATGGCTACACCTTC. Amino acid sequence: CASSREGKYGYTF.

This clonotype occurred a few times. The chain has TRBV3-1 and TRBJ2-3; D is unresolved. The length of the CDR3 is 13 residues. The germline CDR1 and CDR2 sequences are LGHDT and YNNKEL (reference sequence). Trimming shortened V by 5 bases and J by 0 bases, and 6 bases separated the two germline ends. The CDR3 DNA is TGTGCCAGCAGCTGGGCCAGCACAGATACGCAGTATTTT. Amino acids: CASSWASTDTQYF.

The CDR3 loop reads CASSLLDRAGEAFF. The CDR3 bases are TGCGCCAGCAGCCTACTGGACAGGGCGGGTGAAGCTTTCTTT. The V gene is TRBV5-1, the J gene TRBJ1-1, with 8 bases aligning to TRBD1. This CDR3 region has 14 residues. Trimming took 4 bases from V and 7 from J; bases not matched to a gene: 9. Germline assignment: CDR1 SGHRS and CDR2 YFSETQ. Full variable domain (remainder filled in from reference TRBV5-1 and TRBJ1-1): KAGVTQTPRYLIKTRGQQVTLSCSPISGHRSVSWYQQTPGQGLQFLFEYFSETQRNKGNFPGRFSGRQFSNSRSEMNVSTLELGDSALYLCASSLLDRAGEAFFGQGTRLTVV.